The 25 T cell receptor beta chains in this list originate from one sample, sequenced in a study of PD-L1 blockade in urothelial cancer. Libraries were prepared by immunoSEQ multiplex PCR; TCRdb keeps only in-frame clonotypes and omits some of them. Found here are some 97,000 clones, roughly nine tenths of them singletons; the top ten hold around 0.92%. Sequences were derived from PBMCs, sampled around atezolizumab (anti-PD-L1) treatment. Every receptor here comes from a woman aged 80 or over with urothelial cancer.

The CDR3 DNA reads TGTGCCAGCAGCCTAGGACAGATCTATGGCTACACCTTC. Translating gives CASSLGQIYGYTF. This chain joins TRBV5-4 and TRBJ1-2, with D possibly TRBD1 on 6 matching bases. The V gene's germline CDR1 is SGHNT and CDR2 YYREEE (reference sequence). Deletions cut 4 bases from V and 4 bases from J, with 11 bases between. The CDR3 sequence is 13 residues long. Using reference TRBV5-4 and TRBJ1-2 for the parts outside the CDR3, the full variable domain is ETGVTQSPTHLIKTRGQQVTLRCSSQSGHNTVSWYQQALGQGPQFIFQYYREEENGRGNFPPRFSGLQFPNYSSELNVNALELDDSALYLCASSLGQIYGYTFGSGTRLTVV.

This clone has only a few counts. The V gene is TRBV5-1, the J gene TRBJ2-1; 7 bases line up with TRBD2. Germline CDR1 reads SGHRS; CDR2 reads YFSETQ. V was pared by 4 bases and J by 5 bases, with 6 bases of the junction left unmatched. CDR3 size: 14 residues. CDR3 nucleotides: TGCGCCAGCAGCCCAGGCGGGAGTAACAATGAGCAGTTCTTC. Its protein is CASSPGGSNNEQFF.

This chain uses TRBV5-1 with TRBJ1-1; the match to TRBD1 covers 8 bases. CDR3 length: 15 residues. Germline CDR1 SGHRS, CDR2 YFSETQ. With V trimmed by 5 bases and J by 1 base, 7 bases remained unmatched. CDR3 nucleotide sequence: TGCGCCAGCAGAAAACCTACAGGGGGGAACACTGAAGCTTTCTTT. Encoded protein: CASRKPTGGNTEAFF.

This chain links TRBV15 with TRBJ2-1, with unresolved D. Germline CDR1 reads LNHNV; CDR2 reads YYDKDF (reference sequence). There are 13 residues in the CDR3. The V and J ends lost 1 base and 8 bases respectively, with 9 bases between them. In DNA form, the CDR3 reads TGTGCCACCAGCAGAGCCGGAGTCCATGAGCAGTTCTTC. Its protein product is CATSRAGVHEQFF.

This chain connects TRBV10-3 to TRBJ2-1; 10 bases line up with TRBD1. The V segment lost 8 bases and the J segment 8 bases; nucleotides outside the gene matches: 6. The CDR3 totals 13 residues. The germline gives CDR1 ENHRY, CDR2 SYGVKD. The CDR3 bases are TGTGCCATCCGTGGGACAGGGGTCGATGAGCAGTTCTTC. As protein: CAIRGTGVDEQFF.

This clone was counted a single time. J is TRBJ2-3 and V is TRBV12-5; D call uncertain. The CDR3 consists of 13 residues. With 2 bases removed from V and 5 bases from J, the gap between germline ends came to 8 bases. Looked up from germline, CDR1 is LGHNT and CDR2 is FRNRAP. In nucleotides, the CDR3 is TGTGCTAGTGGTTTGTGGAGTGGAGATACGCAGTATTTT. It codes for CASGLWSGDTQYF.

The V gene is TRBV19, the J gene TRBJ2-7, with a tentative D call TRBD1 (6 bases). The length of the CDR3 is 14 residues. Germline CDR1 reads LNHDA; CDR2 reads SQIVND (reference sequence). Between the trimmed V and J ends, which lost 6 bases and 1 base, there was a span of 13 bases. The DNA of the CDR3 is TGTGCCAGTAGGTCGACAGGTCGGTCCTACGAGCAGTACTTC. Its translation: CASRSTGRSYEQYF.

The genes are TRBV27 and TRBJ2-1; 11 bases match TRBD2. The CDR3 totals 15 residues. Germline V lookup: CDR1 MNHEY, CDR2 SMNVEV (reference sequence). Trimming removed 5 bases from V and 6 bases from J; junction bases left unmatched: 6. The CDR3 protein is CASSLTSGRANEQFF. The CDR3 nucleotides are TGTGCCAGCAGTCTTACTAGCGGGAGAGCCAATGAGCAGTTCTTC.

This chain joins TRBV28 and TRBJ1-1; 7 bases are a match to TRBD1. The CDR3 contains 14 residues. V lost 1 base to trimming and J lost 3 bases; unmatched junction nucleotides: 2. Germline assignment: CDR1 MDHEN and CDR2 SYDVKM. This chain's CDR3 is CASSLLGGHTEAFF. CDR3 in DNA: TGTGCCAGCAGTTTATTAGGGGGCCACACTGAAGCTTTCTTT.

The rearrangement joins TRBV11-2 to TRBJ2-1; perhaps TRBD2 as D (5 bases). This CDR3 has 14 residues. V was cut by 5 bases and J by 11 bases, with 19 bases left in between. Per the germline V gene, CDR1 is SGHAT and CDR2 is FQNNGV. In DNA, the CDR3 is TGTGCCAGCAGCCTGGAGGCAGTTACAATGAAGCAGTTCTTC. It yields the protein CASSLEAVTMKQFF.

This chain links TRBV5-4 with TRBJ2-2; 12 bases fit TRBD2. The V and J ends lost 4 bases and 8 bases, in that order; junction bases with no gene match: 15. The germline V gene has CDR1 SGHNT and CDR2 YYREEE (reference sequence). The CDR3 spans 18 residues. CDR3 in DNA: TGTGCCAGCAGCCTCATTAACCCCGGGACTAGCGGGCGTGGGGAGCTGTTTTTT. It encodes CASSLINPGTSGRGELFF. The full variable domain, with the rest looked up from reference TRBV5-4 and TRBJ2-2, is ETGVTQSPTHLIKTRGQQVTLRCSSQSGHNTVSWYQQALGQGPQFIFQYYREEENGRGNFPPRFSGLQFPNYSSELNVNALELDDSALYLCASSLINPGTSGRGELFFGEGSRLTVL.

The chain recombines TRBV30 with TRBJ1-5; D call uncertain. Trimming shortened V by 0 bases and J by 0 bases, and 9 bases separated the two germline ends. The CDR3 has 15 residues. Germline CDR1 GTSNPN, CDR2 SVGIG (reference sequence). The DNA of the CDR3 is TGTGCCTGGAGTGTACGAGGGAATAGCAATCAGCCCCAGCATTTT. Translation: CAWSVRGNSNQPQHF. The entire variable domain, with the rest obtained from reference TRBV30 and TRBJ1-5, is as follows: SQTIHQWPATLVQPVGSPLSLECTVEGTSNPNLYWYRQAAGRGLQLLFYSVGIGQISSEVPQNLSASRPQDRQFILSSKKLLLSDSGFYLCAWSVRGNSNQPQHFGDGTRLSIL.

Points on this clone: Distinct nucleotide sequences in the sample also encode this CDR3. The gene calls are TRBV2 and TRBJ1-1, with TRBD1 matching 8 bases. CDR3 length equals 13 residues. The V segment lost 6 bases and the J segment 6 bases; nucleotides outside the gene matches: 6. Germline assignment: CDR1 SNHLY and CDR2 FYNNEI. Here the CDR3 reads CASSRDRGAEAFF. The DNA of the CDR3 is TGTGCCAGCAGCCGTGACAGGGGCGCTGAAGCTTTCTTT.

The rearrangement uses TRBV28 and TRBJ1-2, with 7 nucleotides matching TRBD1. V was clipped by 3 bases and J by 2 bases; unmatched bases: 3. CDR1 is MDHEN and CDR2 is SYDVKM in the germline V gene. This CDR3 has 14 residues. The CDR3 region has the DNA TGTGCCAGCAGTTTCACGGACAGGAACTATGGCTACACCTTC. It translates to CASSFTDRNYGYTF.

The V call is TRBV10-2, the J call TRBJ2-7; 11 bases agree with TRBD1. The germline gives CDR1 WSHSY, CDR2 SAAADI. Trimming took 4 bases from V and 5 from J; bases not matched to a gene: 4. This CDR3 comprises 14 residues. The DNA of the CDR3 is TGCGCCAGCAGTGGAGGGACAGGGGGGGACGAGCAGTACTTC. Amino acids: CASSGGTGGDEQYF.

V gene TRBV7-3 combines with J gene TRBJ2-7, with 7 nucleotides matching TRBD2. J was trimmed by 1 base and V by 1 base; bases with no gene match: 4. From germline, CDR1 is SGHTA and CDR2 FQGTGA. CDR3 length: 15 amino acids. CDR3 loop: CASSLSGGGSYEQYF. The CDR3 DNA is TGTGCCAGCAGCTTAAGCGGGGGAGGGTCCTACGAGCAGTACTTC.

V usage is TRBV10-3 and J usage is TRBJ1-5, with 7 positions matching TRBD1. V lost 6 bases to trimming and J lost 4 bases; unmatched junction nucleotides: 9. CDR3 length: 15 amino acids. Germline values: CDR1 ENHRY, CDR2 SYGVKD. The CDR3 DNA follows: TGTGCCATCAGCACTGACAGGGCGAGTAATCAGCCCCAGCATTTT. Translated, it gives CAISTDRASNQPQHF.

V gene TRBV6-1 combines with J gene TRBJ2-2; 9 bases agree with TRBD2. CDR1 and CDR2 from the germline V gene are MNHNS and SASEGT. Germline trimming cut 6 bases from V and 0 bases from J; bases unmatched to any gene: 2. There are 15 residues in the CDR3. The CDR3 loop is CASRASGTNTGELFF. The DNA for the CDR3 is TGTGCCAGCAGGGCTAGCGGGACGAACACCGGGGAGCTGTTTTTT.

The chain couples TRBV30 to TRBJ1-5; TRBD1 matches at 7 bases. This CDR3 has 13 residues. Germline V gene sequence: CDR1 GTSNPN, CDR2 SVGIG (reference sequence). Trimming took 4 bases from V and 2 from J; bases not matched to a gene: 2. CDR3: CAWTRGGNQPQHF. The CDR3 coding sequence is TGTGCCTGGACCAGGGGGGGCAATCAGCCCCAGCATTTT.

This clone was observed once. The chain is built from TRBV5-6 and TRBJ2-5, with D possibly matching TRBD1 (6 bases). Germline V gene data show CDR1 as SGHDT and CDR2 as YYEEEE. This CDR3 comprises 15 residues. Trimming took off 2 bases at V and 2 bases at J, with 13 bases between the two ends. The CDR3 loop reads CASSLPGHHQETQYF. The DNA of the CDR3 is TGTGCCAGCAGCTTACCGGGACACCATCAAGAGACCCAGTACTTC. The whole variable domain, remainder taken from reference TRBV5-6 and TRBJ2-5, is DAGVTQSPTHLIKTRGQQVTLRCSPKSGHDTVSWYQQALGQGPQFIFQYYEEEERQRGNFPDRFSGHQFPNYSSELNVNALLLGDSALYLCASSLPGHHQETQYFGPGTRLLVL.

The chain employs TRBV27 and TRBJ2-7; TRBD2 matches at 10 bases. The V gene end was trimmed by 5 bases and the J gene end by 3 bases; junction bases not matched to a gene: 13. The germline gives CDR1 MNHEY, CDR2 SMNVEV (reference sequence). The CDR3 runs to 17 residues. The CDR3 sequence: CASSVGLAPRGLYEQYF. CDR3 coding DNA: TGTGCCAGCAGTGTGGGACTAGCGCCCAGGGGACTCTACGAGCAGTACTTC.

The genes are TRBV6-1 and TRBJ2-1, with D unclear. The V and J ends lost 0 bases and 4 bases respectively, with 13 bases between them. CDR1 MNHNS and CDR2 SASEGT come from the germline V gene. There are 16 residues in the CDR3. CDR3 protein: CASSEAFGVWYNEQFF. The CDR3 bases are TGTGCCAGCAGTGAAGCGTTCGGAGTGTGGTACAATGAGCAGTTCTTC.

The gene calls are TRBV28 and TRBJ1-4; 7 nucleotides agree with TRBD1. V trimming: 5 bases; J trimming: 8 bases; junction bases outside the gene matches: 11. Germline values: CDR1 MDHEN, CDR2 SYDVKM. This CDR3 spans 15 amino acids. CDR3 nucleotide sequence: TGTGCCAGCAGTATCCCGACAGGGCAGTCGGAAAAACTGTTTTTT. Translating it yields CASSIPTGQSEKLFF.

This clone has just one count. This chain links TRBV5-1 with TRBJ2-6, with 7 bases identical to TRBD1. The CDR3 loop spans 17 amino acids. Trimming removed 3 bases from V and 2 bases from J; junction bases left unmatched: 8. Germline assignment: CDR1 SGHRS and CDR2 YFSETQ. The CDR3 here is CASSSSLGGAGANVLTF. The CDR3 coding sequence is TGCGCCAGCAGCTCGAGTTTAGGGGGCGCTGGGGCCAACGTCCTGACTTTC.

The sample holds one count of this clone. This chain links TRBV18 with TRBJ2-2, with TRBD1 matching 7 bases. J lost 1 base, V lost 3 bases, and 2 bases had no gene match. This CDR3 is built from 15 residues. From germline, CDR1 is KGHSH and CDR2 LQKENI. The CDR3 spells CASSPRTGNTGELFF. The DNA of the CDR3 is TGTGCCAGCTCACCCAGGACAGGGAACACCGGGGAGCTGTTTTTT.